One and the same sample provided the 26 T cell receptor beta chains below, sequenced in a study of cytomegalovirus exposure and HLA in healthy donors. The PCR had 60 Vbeta and 13 Jbeta primers. Clones were read by immunoSEQ multiplex PCR, and TCRdb kept only the in-frame ones, dropping some. The sample has roughly 40,000 clones, roughly 81% seen once. Sequencing used PBMCs. These TCRs come from a woman aged 40 to 50 in good health and CMV-seronegative.

The CDR3 is CASSSPTATSYNEQFF. CDR3 coding DNA: TGCGCCAGCAGCTCCCCGACAGCTACCTCCTACAATGAGCAGTTCTTC. V usage is TRBV5-1 and J usage is TRBJ2-1, with TRBD1 as a possible D gene (5 bases). V shed 3 bases and J shed 0 bases, with 13 bases lying between them. In germline, CDR1 is SGHRS, CDR2 YFSETQ. The CDR3 has 16 residues. Supplemented by reference TRBV5-1 and TRBJ2-1, the full variable domain reads KAGVTQTPRYLIKTRGQQVTLSCSPISGHRSVSWYQQTPGQGLQFLFEYFSETQRNKGNFPGRFSGRQFSNSRSEMNVSTLELGDSALYLCASSSPTATSYNEQFFGPGTRLTVL.

The chain recombines TRBV9 with TRBJ2-1, with 7 bases identical to TRBD2. The CDR3 runs to 17 residues. CDR1 is SGDLS, CDR2 YYNGEE, per germline. Trimming took 0 bases from V and 6 from J; bases not matched to a gene: 12. CDR3 DNA: TGTGCCAGCAGCGTAGTTCCCACCGGGACGGGAGGCAATGAGCAGTTCTTC. This gives the protein CASSVVPTGTGGNEQFF.

The chain carries TRBV13 and TRBJ2-1; 7 bases agree with TRBD2. The J segment lost 7 bases and the V segment lost 0 bases, leaving 6 bases of the junction unmatched. Germline loops: CDR1 PRHDT, CDR2 FYEKMQ (reference sequence). The CDR3 has 15 amino acids. CDR3: CASSLGSAGVNEQFF. The CDR3 DNA is TGTGCCAGCAGCTTAGGCTCGGCGGGGGTAAATGAGCAGTTCTTC.

The genes are TRBV4-1 and TRBJ1-5; D unclear. The V end was cut by 1 base, the J end by 7 bases, with 5 bases between. Germline CDR1 and CDR2: MGHRA and YSYEKL. The CDR3 loop spans 12 amino acids. CDR3 DNA sequence: TGCGCCAGCAGCCAAGCGGGACAGCCCCAGCATTTT. Its translation is CASSQAGQPQHF.

The chain joins TRBV7-9 to TRBJ2-7; D is possibly TRBD1 (5 bases). Germline CDR1 is SEHNR and CDR2 is FQNEAQ (reference sequence). This CDR3 spans 14 amino acids. The germline V and J ends were trimmed by 0 bases and 2 bases, with 8 bases remaining between them. Here the CDR3 DNA reads TGTGCCAGCAGCTTAGCCGACAGACCCTACGAGCAGTACGTC. This sequence encodes CASSLADRPYEQYV.

The chain carries TRBV9 and TRBJ2-5; a possible D gene is TRBD1 (5 bases). V was clipped by 3 bases and J by 2 bases, with 11 bases between them. Germline CDR1 SGDLS, CDR2 YYNGEE. CDR3 size: 14 residues. In DNA form, the CDR3 reads TGTGCCAGCAGCGAAACGACAGAACAAGAGACCCAGTACTTC. Amino acid sequence: CASSETTEQETQYF.

The chain recombines TRBV5-6 with TRBJ2-7; 8 bases align to TRBD1. Germline V gene data show CDR1 as SGHDT and CDR2 as YYEEEE. V shed 4 bases and J 2 bases; nucleotides not matched to a gene: 5. The CDR3 length is 14 residues. CDR3: CASSVDRATYEQYF. The CDR3 DNA is TGTGCCAGCAGCGTGGACAGGGCGACCTACGAGCAGTACTTC.

V is TRBV5-1 and J is TRBJ2-3; D possibly corresponds to TRBD1 (6 bases). CDR1 and CDR2 (germline): SGHRS, YFSETQ. Between the trimmed V and J ends, which lost 4 bases and 2 bases, there was a span of 14 bases. This CDR3 contains 15 residues. This chain's CDR3 is CASSPSDSFTDTQYF. CDR3 coding DNA: TGCGCCAGCAGCCCTTCGGACAGTTTCACAGATACGCAGTATTTT. The full variable domain, with the rest looked up from reference TRBV5-1 and TRBJ2-3, is KAGVTQTPRYLIKTRGQQVTLSCSPISGHRSVSWYQQTPGQGLQFLFEYFSETQRNKGNFPGRFSGRQFSNSRSEMNVSTLELGDSALYLCASSPSDSFTDTQYFGPGTRLTVL.

CDR3 nucleotide sequence: TGTGCCAGCAGCTTAAGGGGGGGTACTGAAGCTTTCTTT. Translated, it gives CASSLRGGTEAFF. This chain connects TRBV11-2 to TRBJ1-1; maybe TRBD1 (6 bases). CDR3 size: 13 residues. Trimming stripped 2 bases from V and 5 bases from J, with 9 bases between. CDR1 is SGHAT, CDR2 FQNNGV, per germline.

The CDR3 spells CASSLGQGMEKLFF. In DNA, the CDR3 is TGTGCCAGCAGCTTAGGTCAGGGGATGGAAAAACTGTTTTTT. The gene calls are TRBV7-9 and TRBJ1-4, with D maybe TRBD1 (6 bases). V was cut by 1 base and J by 8 bases, with 11 bases left in between. CDR3 length equals 14 residues. The V gene's germline CDR1 is SEHNR and CDR2 FQNEAQ (reference sequence).

This chain connects TRBV7-9 to TRBJ1-1; a weak D match, TRBD1 (5 bases). CDR3 length: 15 amino acids. V lost 1 base and J 4 bases, leaving 13 bases between the germline ends. The V gene's germline CDR1 is SEHNR and CDR2 FQNEAQ (reference sequence). In DNA, the CDR3 is TGTGCCAGCAGCTTAGTAGGCGGGGGAGGCACTGAAGCTTTCTTT. It specifies CASSLVGGGGTEAFF.

This chain connects TRBV4-2 to TRBJ1-1, with 7 bases lining up with TRBD1. The V gene end was trimmed by 1 base and the J gene end by 4 bases; junction bases not matched to a gene: 9. This CDR3 is built from 16 residues. The V gene's germline CDR1 is LGHNA and CDR2 YNFKEQ. The CDR3 here is CASSQVDRVQGTEAFF. In DNA form, the CDR3 reads TGTGCCAGCAGCCAAGTAGACAGGGTCCAAGGCACTGAAGCTTTCTTT.

The rearrangement joins TRBV5-5 to TRBJ1-2; unclear D gene. V was cut by 0 bases and J by 7 bases, with 10 bases left in between. This CDR3 contains 13 residues. From germline, CDR1 is SGHKS and CDR2 YYEKEE (reference sequence). The CDR3 reads CASSLDGPGGYTF. The CDR3 nucleotides are TGTGCCAGCAGCTTGGACGGCCCGGGTGGCTACACCTTC. The whole variable domain, remainder taken from reference TRBV5-5 and TRBJ1-2, is DAGVTQSPTHLIKTRGQQVTLRCSPISGHKSVSWYQQVLGQGPQFIFQYYEKEERGRGNFPDRFSARQFPNYSSELNVNALLLGDSALYLCASSLDGPGGYTFGSGTRLTVV.

The chain combines TRBV6-6 with TRBJ1-5; 7 nucleotides line up with TRBD1. The germline V gene encodes CDR1 MNHNY and CDR2 SVGAGI (reference sequence). Losses at the gene ends were 6 bases for V and 5 bases for J; bases not matched to a gene: 7. The CDR3 is 14 amino acids. The CDR3 spells CASSLRTGHQPQHF. The CDR3 region has the DNA TGTGCCAGCAGCCTACGGACAGGTCATCAGCCCCAGCATTTT.

The rearrangement uses TRBV5-5 and TRBJ2-7, with 9 bases aligning to TRBD2. Trimming took 4 bases from V and 3 from J; bases not matched to a gene: 11. The CDR3 covers 16 residues. Germline assignment: CDR1 SGHKS and CDR2 YYEKEE (reference sequence). CDR3 nucleotides: TGTGCCAGCAGCCAGAGGGAGCGGGGGGACCTCTACGAGCAGTACTTC. Translating gives CASSQRERGDLYEQYF.

The chain joins TRBV5-8 to TRBJ2-1; TRBD2 aligns across 14 bases. V trimming: 3 bases; J trimming: 5 bases; junction bases outside the gene matches: 10. CDR1 is SGHTS and CDR2 is YDEGEE in the germline V gene. This CDR3 has 18 amino acids. The CDR3 loop reads CASSSPGLAGENHNEQFF. In DNA, the CDR3 is TGTGCCAGCAGCTCCCCGGGACTAGCGGGGGAAAACCACAATGAGCAGTTCTTC. Full variable domain (outside the CDR3, taken from reference TRBV5-8 and TRBJ2-1): EAGVTQSPTHLIKTRGQQATLRCSPISGHTSVYWYQQALGLGLQFLLWYDEGEERNRGNFPPRFSGRQFPNYSSELNVNALELEDSALYLCASSSPGLAGENHNEQFFGPGTRLTVL.

The J gene is TRBJ2-1, the V gene TRBV6-5; 7 nucleotides align to TRBD1. The length of the CDR3 is 15 residues. Germline CDR1 reads MNHEY; CDR2 reads SVGAGI. Germline trimming cut 6 bases from V and 5 bases from J; bases unmatched to any gene: 10. Here the CDR3 reads CASRDRGGGNNEQFF. In DNA form, the CDR3 reads TGTGCCAGCAGAGATAGAGGGGGCGGAAACAATGAGCAGTTCTTC.

This clone was detected only once. This CDR3 is CASSVAGDVGVEAFF. CDR3 nucleotides: TGTGCCAGCAGCGTAGCTGGAGACGTAGGAGTTGAAGCTTTCTTT. The chain combines TRBV9 with TRBJ1-1; D is unclear. V was pared by 0 bases and J by 7 bases, with 16 bases between. Germline CDR1 is SGDLS and CDR2 is YYNGEE. The CDR3 extends over 15 amino acids.

V usage is TRBV7-2 and J usage is TRBJ2-1; no firm D call. This CDR3 spans 13 amino acids. Germline V gene sequence: CDR1 SGHTA, CDR2 FQGNSA. Trimming took 3 bases from V and 7 from J, leaving 10 bases between them. The CDR3: CASSFSVHNEQFF. The CDR3 coding sequence is TGTGCCAGCAGCTTTTCGGTGCATAATGAGCAGTTCTTC.

The chain combines TRBV9 with TRBJ1-3, with D perhaps matching TRBD1 (6 bases). V gave up 2 bases and J gave up 0 bases, with 12 bases separating them. There are 16 residues in the CDR3. Germline CDR1 and CDR2: SGDLS and YYNGEE. The CDR3 nucleotides read TGTGCCAGCAGCGTTTACAGGGAGTTCTCTGGAAACACCATATATTTT. This sequence encodes CASSVYREFSGNTIYF.

The V and J genes are TRBV6-5 and TRBJ1-5, with TRBD1 matching over 7 bases. Trimming removed 4 bases from V and 7 bases from J; junction bases left unmatched: 10. Germline CDR1 and CDR2: MNHEY and SVGAGI. This CDR3 contains 15 residues. DNA for the CDR3: TGTGCCAGCAGTTCTCGACAGGGACGGGGCCAGCCCCAGCATTTT. It translates to CASSSRQGRGQPQHF.

The chain joins TRBV11-2 to TRBJ1-5; D is possibly TRBD1 (5 bases). The CDR3 runs 12 residues. V dropped 5 bases and J dropped 11 bases, with 13 bases sitting between them. From germline, CDR1 is SGHAT and CDR2 FQNNGV. CDR3 sequence (DNA): TGTGCCAGCAGCCCCTCGGGAGGGGCCCAGCATTTT. Its protein is CASSPSGGAQHF.

The rearrangement joins TRBV27 to TRBJ2-1; 9 bases line up with TRBD2. Germline lookup yields CDR1 MNHEY and CDR2 SMNVEV (reference sequence). Trimming cost V 7 bases and J 6 bases; bases outside gene matches: 10. This CDR3 comprises 15 residues. The chain's CDR3 is CASTQTSGPTNEQFF. DNA for the CDR3: TGTGCCAGCACCCAGACTAGCGGTCCGACCAATGAGCAGTTCTTC.

The chain has TRBV6-6 and TRBJ2-7; TRBD1 is a possible D gene (6 bases). The CDR3 consists of 15 residues. CDR1 and CDR2 (germline): MNHNY, SVGAGI (reference sequence). The germline V and J ends were trimmed by 5 bases and 0 bases, with 14 bases remaining between them. The CDR3 nucleotides are TGTGCCAGCAGTGCCGGACAGACCTACTCCTACGAGCAGTACTTC. It codes for CASSAGQTYSYEQYF.

Written as DNA, the CDR3 is TGTGCCAGCAGCTACCAGGCTTACTCTGGAAACACCATATATTTT. It encodes CASSYQAYSGNTIYF. The chain employs TRBV5-5 and TRBJ1-3; D is uncertain. The CDR3 covers 15 residues. V lost 3 bases and J 0 bases, leaving 10 bases between the germline ends. Per germline, CDR1 SGHKS and CDR2 YYEKEE (reference sequence).

The gene calls are TRBV9 and TRBJ1-4; 8 bases line up with TRBD1. Germline V gene data show CDR1 as SGDLS and CDR2 as YYNGEE. The CDR3 runs to 14 residues. V dropped 3 bases and J dropped 7; count of bases not matched to a gene: 5. The CDR3 is CASSGTGRGEKLFF. Written as DNA, the CDR3 is TGTGCCAGCAGCGGGACAGGGCGGGGTGAAAAACTGTTTTTT.